The rows below give T cell receptor beta chains drawn from one sample of a study of blood T cell repertoires in COVID-19. Sequencing was performed with immunoSEQ multiplex PCR; in TCRdb, only in-frame clones are kept and a portion is missing. The table lists 350,000 or so clones, approximately 89% of them singletons. Sequences were obtained from peripheral blood. These receptors originate from a woman aged 55-70 years with COVID-19, enrolled during active disease. Both conserved end residues are part of each CDR3. The order of the fields is D gene, V gene, CDR3 protein. The D gene is left open where the match is weak.

>TRBD1|TRBV2
CASRRTGTYEQYF
>TRBD1|TRBV30
CAWSVRDSGHNEQFF
>-|TRBV7-9
CASSLDRRNGELFF
>-|TRBV5-1
CASSLAQSGSTEAFF
>-|TRBV28
CASTSGQGISYGYTF
>TRBD1|TRBV7-9
CASSSSRDRGQPQHF
>TRBD1|TRBV2
CASSADRGYGYTF
>TRBD1|TRBV9
CASSVDRGSNEAQYF
>TRBD1|TRBV30
CAWIPGQGYGYTF
>-|TRBV5-5
CASSQDWPGPKEQFF
>-|TRBV9
CASSVDLGASDTQYF
>-|TRBV28
CASSLGPSGNTIYF
>-|TRBV18
CASSRTESNQPQHF
>-|TRBV28
CASSLSAGYTDTQYF
>TRBD1|TRBV9
CASSVGGGTASGNTIYF
>-|TRBV10-3
CAISEPGRRRYEQYF
>-|TRBV7-3
CASSFRGRDTEAFF
>-|TRBV13
CASSLLGVPGERTQRELETQYF
>-|TRBV28
CASSAGGDYGYTF
>-|TRBV19
CAATAGSAGNTIYF
>TRBD1|TRBV28
CASSLRDRGGYGYTF
>TRBD1|TRBV29-1
CSVEEGTGFDTQYF
>TRBD1|TRBV29-1
CSVSGTDNSPLHF
>TRBD1|TRBV27
CASSSWTGNYGYTF
>TRBD1|TRBV5-5
CASSFTGGNEKLFF
>-|TRBV19
CASSIMGGEGYTF
>TRBD1|TRBV9
CASSGRQGARGNEQFF
>-|TRBV10-3
CATEGGGNQETQYF
>TRBD2|TRBV27
CASSLGLAGGSEQFF
>-|TRBV15
CATSRVYYSPLHF
>-|TRBV4-1
CASSQVGRGKDNEQFF
>TRBD2|TRBV9
CASSPAAGGFYEQYF
>-|TRBV9
CASRLYRATYNEQFF